These T cell receptor beta chains were read from a single sample in a study of T cell responses to AZD1222 COVID-19 vaccine. Generated by immunoSEQ multiplex PCR, the TCRdb table keeps only in-frame clones and is missing some. The sample carries 75,000 to 100,000 clones, 88% recorded once. Sequences were derived from peripheral blood, sampled on day 0 of AZD1222 vaccination. The receptors were sampled from an adult in good health. CDR3s include the opening cysteine and the closing phenylalanine or tryptophan. Fields, in order: clone size, J gene, D gene, V gene, CDR3 DNA, CDR3 protein. The D gene is left open where the match is weak. Not every row has a clone size; where given, it reads once, few, many or a size class.

abundance: .; j_gene: TRBJ2-1; d_gene: .; v_gene: TRBV20-1; CDR3nt: TGCAGTGCGGAACAGGGTGTGCAGCAGTTCTTC; CDR3aa: CSAEQGVQQFF
abundance: .; j_gene: TRBJ1-5; d_gene: .; v_gene: TRBV5-1; CDR3nt: TGCGCCAGCAGGAGGGATTATAGCAATCAGCCCCAGCATTTT; CDR3aa: CASRRDYSNQPQHF
abundance: once; j_gene: TRBJ1-2; d_gene: .; v_gene: TRBV7-9; CDR3nt: TGTGCCAGCAGCCGGCAATCGGATGGCTACACCTTC; CDR3aa: CASSRQSDGYTF
abundance: .; j_gene: TRBJ1-4; d_gene: .; v_gene: TRBV28; CDR3nt: TGTGCCAGCAGTTTAAGAGGGGTTCGACTGTTTTTT; CDR3aa: CASSLRGVRLFF
abundance: once; j_gene: TRBJ1-3; d_gene: .; v_gene: TRBV5-6; CDR3nt: TGTGCCAGCAGCTCGGAGTTCCAGGAAAGCTCTGGAAACACCATATATTTT; CDR3aa: CASSSEFQESSGNTIYF
abundance: .; j_gene: TRBJ1-6; d_gene: TRBD1; v_gene: TRBV5-1; CDR3nt: TGCGCCAGCAGCCTCGGACAGGGGGCACGGTCACCCCTCCACTTT; CDR3aa: CASSLGQGARSPLHF
abundance: .; j_gene: TRBJ2-7; d_gene: .; v_gene: TRBV7-9; CDR3nt: TGTGCCAGCAGCTTAGGGGGGGGCGGCTACGAGCAGTACTTC; CDR3aa: CASSLGGGGYEQYF
abundance: once; j_gene: TRBJ2-1; d_gene: TRBD2; v_gene: TRBV28; CDR3nt: TGTGCCAGCAGTTTCCACGGACTAGCGGGAGTGAATGAGCAGTTCTTC; CDR3aa: CASSFHGLAGVNEQFF
abundance: once; j_gene: TRBJ2-3; d_gene: .; v_gene: TRBV11-3; CDR3nt: TGTGCCAGCAGCCCGGTTCGGGGGTCAGATACGCAGTATTTT; CDR3aa: CASSPVRGSDTQYF
abundance: .; j_gene: TRBJ1-4; d_gene: TRBD1; v_gene: TRBV5-1; CDR3nt: TGCGCCAGCAGCTTGGATTGGGACAGGGGTGAAAAACTGTTTTTT; CDR3aa: CASSLDWDRGEKLFF
abundance: .; j_gene: TRBJ1-6; d_gene: TRBD1; v_gene: TRBV19; CDR3nt: TGTGCCAGTAGTCTTCAATCCGGGACAGGGATCTCACCCCTCCACTTT; CDR3aa: CASSLQSGTGISPLHF
abundance: .; j_gene: TRBJ2-1; d_gene: .; v_gene: TRBV19; CDR3nt: TGTGCCAGTAGTACCTCATCCTTCAGGGGCGGGGATGAGCAGTTCTTC; CDR3aa: CASSTSSFRGGDEQFF
abundance: .; j_gene: TRBJ1-5; d_gene: .; v_gene: TRBV7-2; CDR3nt: TGTGCCAGCAGCTTCCTAGTCGATCAGCCCCAGCATTTT; CDR3aa: CASSFLVDQPQHF
abundance: once; j_gene: TRBJ2-2; d_gene: TRBD1; v_gene: TRBV4-3; CDR3nt: TGCGCCAGCAGCCAAACGGGGACAGATAACACCGGGGAGCTGTTTTTT; CDR3aa: CASSQTGTDNTGELFF
abundance: .; j_gene: TRBJ2-1; d_gene: .; v_gene: TRBV14; CDR3nt: TGTGCCAGCAGCCACCGAGGGACTTGGCGGTACAATGAGCAGTTCTTC; CDR3aa: CASSHRGTWRYNEQFF
abundance: .; j_gene: TRBJ2-3; d_gene: .; v_gene: TRBV6-2/TRBV6-3; CDR3nt: TGTGCCAGCAGCCGCATCCCAGATACGCAGTATTTT; CDR3aa: CASSRIPDTQYF
abundance: .; j_gene: TRBJ2-7; d_gene: .; v_gene: TRBV11-1; CDR3nt: TGTGCCAGCAGCTTAGTAGGGGCGCCGGGCGGCGAGCAGTACTTC; CDR3aa: CASSLVGAPGGEQYF
abundance: .; j_gene: TRBJ1-1; d_gene: TRBD1; v_gene: TRBV7-9; CDR3nt: TGTGCCAGCAGCAGGACAGGGAGCGGCACTGAAGCTTTCTTT; CDR3aa: CASSRTGSGTEAFF
abundance: .; j_gene: TRBJ2-3; d_gene: TRBD2; v_gene: TRBV5-1; CDR3nt: TGCGCCAGCAGCCGGACTAGCGGGAAAACCACAGATACGCAGTATTTT; CDR3aa: CASSRTSGKTTDTQYF
abundance: .; j_gene: TRBJ1-5; d_gene: TRBD1; v_gene: TRBV9; CDR3nt: TGTGCCAGCTCAGGGGGGGGCGTTGGCAATCAGCCCCAGCATTTT; CDR3aa: CASSGGGVGNQPQHF
abundance: .; j_gene: TRBJ1-4; d_gene: .; v_gene: TRBV11-2; CDR3nt: TGTGCCAGCAGCCCCATACAGGGACAACTGTTTTTT; CDR3aa: CASSPIQGQLFF
abundance: .; j_gene: TRBJ1-5; d_gene: .; v_gene: TRBV2; CDR3nt: TGTGCCACCAGCTACTCACGTAGCAATCAGCCCCAGCATTTT; CDR3aa: CATSYSRSNQPQHF
abundance: .; j_gene: TRBJ2-3; d_gene: TRBD2; v_gene: TRBV9; CDR3nt: TGTGCCAGCAGCGTAGCTAGCGGTAGCACAGATACGCAGTATTTT; CDR3aa: CASSVASGSTDTQYF
abundance: .; j_gene: TRBJ1-2; d_gene: .; v_gene: TRBV2; CDR3nt: TGTGCCAGCAGTGAATCCACGTTCGATGGCTACACCTTC; CDR3aa: CASSESTFDGYTF
abundance: .; j_gene: TRBJ2-3; d_gene: TRBD1; v_gene: TRBV5-1; CDR3nt: TGCGCCAGCAGCTTCCCCAATGCCGGGACAGGGGGTAGGACGCAGTATTTT; CDR3aa: CASSFPNAGTGGRTQYF
abundance: .; j_gene: TRBJ1-3; d_gene: .; v_gene: TRBV6-5; CDR3nt: TGTGCCAGCAGTTACTCGGGCGTGTTGAACACCATATATTTT; CDR3aa: CASSYSGVLNTIYF
abundance: .; j_gene: TRBJ1-6; d_gene: TRBD1; v_gene: TRBV15; CDR3nt: TGTGCCACCAGCACGAGGACAGGGCAGGGTTCACCCCTCCACTTT; CDR3aa: CATSTRTGQGSPLHF